These T cell receptor beta chains were read from a single sample in a study of T cell responses to AZD1222 COVID-19 vaccine. The data were produced by immunoSEQ multiplex PCR, yet TCRdb's version contains in-frame clones alone and is incomplete. The table shows approximately 110,000 clones, with 75% to 90% occurring only once. The sequencing here drew on peripheral blood, taken 28 days after the second AZD1222 dose. The origin of the receptors is an adult who received the AZD1222 COVID-19 vaccine. The CDR3 runs from the conserved cysteine through the conserved F or W. The order of the fields is V gene, J gene, clone size, D gene, CDR3 DNA, CDR3 protein. D genes are given only for firm matches. Only part of the rows carry a size: once, few, many, or a class if the clone is expanded.

V: TRBV6-6; J: TRBJ2-7; size: few; D: NA; DNA: TGTGCCAGCAAGTTCCTGGGGGAGCAGTACTTC; CDR3: CASKFLGEQYF
V: TRBV5-1; J: TRBJ2-3; size: NA; D: NA; DNA: TGCGCCAGCGTCGAGCGCGAGAACACAGATACGCAGTATTTT; CDR3: CASVERENTDTQYF
V: TRBV27; J: TRBJ1-1; size: NA; D: NA; DNA: TGTGCCAGCAGTATAAACACAGGGTCCGGGGGGAAGTCTGAAGCTTTCTTT; CDR3: CASSINTGSGGKSEAFF
V: TRBV28; J: TRBJ2-1; size: NA; D: NA; DNA: TGTGCCAGCAGTTCCGGCCCACTGGCGGGCTTCTCCTACAATGAGCAGTTCTTC; CDR3: CASSSGPLAGFSYNEQFF
V: TRBV5-1; J: TRBJ1-1; size: NA; D: TRBD1; DNA: TGCGCCAGCAGCTTGGCTAAGACAGGGATGGCGAACACTGAAGCTTTCTTT; CDR3: CASSLAKTGMANTEAFF
V: TRBV12-3/TRBV12-4; J: TRBJ1-4; size: NA; D: NA; DNA: TGTGCCAGCAGTCCCCGGACCTATGAAAAACTGTTTTTT; CDR3: CASSPRTYEKLFF
V: TRBV5-1; J: TRBJ1-2; size: NA; D: NA; DNA: TGCGCCAGCAGCTTGGAGGGGTCAGCTAACTATGGCTACACCTTC; CDR3: CASSLEGSANYGYTF
V: TRBV10-3; J: TRBJ2-1; size: once; D: TRBD1; DNA: TGTGCCATCAGCTCGGGACAGTTTAACAATGAGCAGTTCTTC; CDR3: CAISSGQFNNEQFF
V: TRBV11-2; J: TRBJ2-5; size: NA; D: NA; DNA: TGTGCCAGCAGCTTAGCTGTGACCCAGTACTTC; CDR3: CASSLAVTQYF
V: TRBV27; J: TRBJ1-6; size: NA; D: TRBD1; DNA: TGTGCCAGCAGTCAAGACAGGGTCGGTTCACCCCTCCACTTT; CDR3: CASSQDRVGSPLHF
V: TRBV10-3; J: TRBJ2-7; size: NA; D: NA; DNA: TGTGCCATCAGTGACTCAGTTTCCTACGAGCAGTACTTC; CDR3: CAISDSVSYEQYF
V: TRBV10-3; J: TRBJ2-7; size: NA; D: NA; DNA: TGTGCCATCAGTGAAGGGGGGGTCCACGAGCAGTACTTC; CDR3: CAISEGGVHEQYF
V: TRBV12-5; J: TRBJ2-1; size: NA; D: NA; DNA: TGTGCTAGTGGTTTCGGAGTTGGTGGCCCCGGGGATAACAATGAGCAGTTCTTC; CDR3: CASGFGVGGPGDNNEQFF
V: TRBV5-1; J: TRBJ2-6; size: NA; D: NA; DNA: TGCGCCAGCAGCTTGGTACCAGGGGCAGGGGCCAACGTCCTGACTTTC; CDR3: CASSLVPGAGANVLTF
V: TRBV5-5; J: TRBJ2-7; size: NA; D: NA; DNA: TGTGCCAGCAGCTTACAGGGCTTATTTTACGAGCAGTACTTC; CDR3: CASSLQGLFYEQYF
V: TRBV7-2; J: TRBJ2-3; size: NA; D: TRBD2; DNA: TGTGCCAGCAGCTTAGGGTTCCTAGCGGGCTATGGAGATACGCAGTATTTT; CDR3: CASSLGFLAGYGDTQYF
V: TRBV6-5; J: TRBJ2-2; size: NA; D: NA; DNA: TGTGCCAGCAAAAAGCGACGGAACACCGGGGAGCTGTTTTTT; CDR3: CASKKRRNTGELFF
V: TRBV7-9; J: TRBJ2-1; size: NA; D: TRBD2; DNA: TGTGCCAGCAGCTTTCCTGGGGGGGTACAGTTCTTC; CDR3: CASSFPGGVQFF
V: TRBV5-1; J: TRBJ2-4; size: NA; D: TRBD2; DNA: TGCGCCAGCAGCTGGGGACTAGCGGGGTTAGCCAAAAACATTCAGTACTTC; CDR3: CASSWGLAGLAKNIQYF
V: TRBV7-8; J: TRBJ2-1; size: NA; D: NA; DNA: TGTGCCAGCAGCTTCATTCTAGCAGATGAGCAGTTCTTC; CDR3: CASSFILADEQFF
V: TRBV9; J: TRBJ1-3; size: NA; D: NA; DNA: TGTGCCAGCAGCTACGGACCGATCCTGAGCTCTGGAAACACCATATATTTT; CDR3: CASSYGPILSSGNTIYF
V: TRBV7-2; J: TRBJ2-6; size: NA; D: NA; DNA: TGTGCCAGCAGCTTAGATGGGCGCTCTGGGGCCAACGTCCTGACTTTC; CDR3: CASSLDGRSGANVLTF
V: TRBV19; J: TRBJ2-1; size: NA; D: TRBD2; DNA: TGTGCCAGTAGTCCTCCCTCGGGGCTAGCGGGGTACTACAATGAGCAGTTCTTC; CDR3: CASSPPSGLAGYYNEQFF
V: TRBV19; J: TRBJ1-1; size: NA; D: NA; DNA: TGTGCCAGTGGCAATTCACGGAACACTGAAGCTTTCTTT; CDR3: CASGNSRNTEAFF
V: TRBV6-5; J: TRBJ1-1; size: NA; D: NA; DNA: TGTGCCACCATGATTAGGGGGGGTGGTGAAGCTTTCTTT; CDR3: CATMIRGGGEAFF
V: TRBV5-6; J: TRBJ2-2; size: few; D: NA; DNA: TGTGCCAGCACAGGGAACACCGGGGAGCTGTTTTTT; CDR3: CASTGNTGELFF
V: TRBV28; J: TRBJ1-4; size: NA; D: TRBD1; DNA: TGTGCCAGCAGTTGGGACAGGGAGACACTGTTTTTT; CDR3: CASSWDRETLFF
V: TRBV9; J: TRBJ1-2; size: NA; D: NA; DNA: TGTGCCAGCAGCGTAGGGGGGCCCCTTAACTATGGCTACACCTTC; CDR3: CASSVGGPLNYGYTF
V: TRBV6-5; J: TRBJ1-2; size: few; D: NA; DNA: TGTGCCGCGGCTACAAACCCCCTTAACTATGGCTACACCTTC; CDR3: CAAATNPLNYGYTF
V: TRBV14; J: TRBJ2-1; size: NA; D: NA; DNA: TGTGCCAGCAGCCGTGGTGGGAATGAGCAGTTCTTC; CDR3: CASSRGGNEQFF
V: TRBV7-9; J: TRBJ2-7; size: NA; D: NA; DNA: TGTGCCAGCAGCTTGGAGGGGGTGGGAGAGCAGTACTTC; CDR3: CASSLEGVGEQYF
V: TRBV27; J: TRBJ1-5; size: NA; D: TRBD1; DNA: TGTGCCAGCAGTTTATTTCCGGACAGGGGGCAGAGTCAGCCCCAGCATTTT; CDR3: CASSLFPDRGQSQPQHF
V: TRBV6-5; J: TRBJ2-7; size: NA; D: NA; DNA: TGTGCCAGCAGTTACTCCCTCTCAAGCTCCTACGAGCAGTACTTC; CDR3: CASSYSLSSSYEQYF
V: TRBV24-1; J: TRBJ2-5; size: NA; D: TRBD2; DNA: TGTGCCACCAGTGATCCCCAAGGACTAGCGGGTAGCCAAGAGACCCAGTACTTC; CDR3: CATSDPQGLAGSQETQYF
V: TRBV28; J: TRBJ2-7; size: NA; D: NA; DNA: TGTGCCAGCAGTTTATACAGGGTTGCGAACGAGCAGTACTTC; CDR3: CASSLYRVANEQYF
V: TRBV6-5; J: TRBJ1-5; size: NA; D: NA; DNA: TGTGCCAGCAGCCCAGAAAGAAGCAATCAGCCCCAGCATTTT; CDR3: CASSPERSNQPQHF
V: TRBV6-5; J: TRBJ2-7; size: NA; D: TRBD2; DNA: TGTGCCAGCAATGGCCTAGCGGGATCCGAGCAGTACTTC; CDR3: CASNGLAGSEQYF
V: TRBV14; J: TRBJ2-1; size: NA; D: TRBD2; DNA: TGTGCCAGCAGCCAGCCGGGACTAGCGGGCGTCGGGTGGGTCTACAATGAGCAGTTCTTC; CDR3: CASSQPGLAGVGWVYNEQFF
V: TRBV18; J: TRBJ1-4; size: NA; D: NA; DNA: TGTGCCAGCTCACCTGGACGCGGAGCTTCAACTAATGAAAAACTGTTTTTT; CDR3: CASSPGRGASTNEKLFF
V: TRBV11-2; J: TRBJ2-7; size: NA; D: NA; DNA: TGTGCCAGCAGCTTAAGGGGACGCCTCTATTTCGAGCAGTACTTC; CDR3: CASSLRGRLYFEQYF
V: TRBV7-7; J: TRBJ2-3; size: NA; D: NA; DNA: TGTGCCAGCAGCCCCGGGAGCTTCACAGATACGCAGTATTTT; CDR3: CASSPGSFTDTQYF
V: TRBV5-4; J: TRBJ2-2; size: NA; D: NA; DNA: TGTGCCAGCAGCCTAGGAGGGGGGGCCGGGGAGCTGTTTTTT; CDR3: CASSLGGGAGELFF
V: TRBV5-1; J: TRBJ2-3; size: NA; D: TRBD1; DNA: TGCGCCAGCAGCCCTTTTCAGGGGGCTGATACGCAGTATTTT; CDR3: CASSPFQGADTQYF
V: TRBV18; J: TRBJ1-1; size: NA; D: NA; DNA: TGTGCCAGCCACCGGGCTGATAGGGCTTTCTTT; CDR3: CASHRADRAFF
V: TRBV9; J: TRBJ2-6; size: NA; D: NA; DNA: TGTGCCAGCAGCGTCATCTCTGGGGCCAACGTCCTGACTTTC; CDR3: CASSVISGANVLTF
V: TRBV19; J: TRBJ2-3; size: NA; D: TRBD2; DNA: TGTGCCAGTAGCAGAGCTCGGGAGGGTACGCAGTATTTT; CDR3: CASSRAREGTQYF
V: TRBV2; J: TRBJ2-2; size: NA; D: TRBD1; DNA: TGTGCCAGCAGTACACAGGGGGCGCTTACCGGGGAGCTGTTTTTT; CDR3: CASSTQGALTGELFF
V: TRBV7-2; J: TRBJ1-2; size: NA; D: TRBD1; DNA: TGTGCCAGCAGCTTAGCAGGACAGGGGCCCTATGGCTACACCTTC; CDR3: CASSLAGQGPYGYTF
V: TRBV7-2; J: TRBJ2-7; size: once; D: NA; DNA: TGTGCCAGCAGGGGGGCGAGCTCCTACGAGCAGTACTTC; CDR3: CASRGASSYEQYF
V: TRBV5-1; J: TRBJ2-7; size: NA; D: TRBD2; DNA: TGCGCCAGCAGCTTGGATGGCGGGGGACTCTCCTACGAGCAGTACTTC; CDR3: CASSLDGGGLSYEQYF
V: TRBV4-1; J: TRBJ1-4; size: once; D: TRBD1; DNA: TGCGCCAGCAGCCGGACAGGGAGTATACGGAATGAAAAACTGTTTTTT; CDR3: CASSRTGSIRNEKLFF
V: TRBV10-3; J: TRBJ1-6; size: NA; D: TRBD1; DNA: TGTGCCATCAGTGAGTCGACTGGGACAGCTAATTCACCCCTCCACTTT; CDR3: CAISESTGTANSPLHF
V: TRBV6-6; J: TRBJ2-1; size: NA; D: NA; DNA: TGTGCCGCCGACAGGGATGGGACTACAGCCCATGAGCAGTTCTTC; CDR3: CAADRDGTTAHEQFF
V: TRBV5-5; J: TRBJ1-1; size: NA; D: NA; DNA: TGTGCCAGCAGCGGGGGGCCAGGGCGAGGGTACACTGAAGCTTTCTTT; CDR3: CASSGGPGRGYTEAFF
V: TRBV28; J: TRBJ1-5; size: once; D: NA; DNA: TGTGCCAGCAGTTTTCCCCAGGGCCAAGGACAGCCCCAGCATTTT; CDR3: CASSFPQGQGQPQHF
V: TRBV5-5; J: TRBJ1-2; size: NA; D: TRBD1; DNA: TGTGCCAGCAGCTCCCTACTTAAGGGACAGGGGATCTATGGCTACACCTTC; CDR3: CASSSLLKGQGIYGYTF
V: TRBV19; J: TRBJ2-3; size: NA; D: TRBD2; DNA: TGTGCCAGTACCCCAGCGGGAGTTGGAGATACGCAGTATTTT; CDR3: CASTPAGVGDTQYF
V: TRBV9; J: TRBJ2-7; size: NA; D: TRBD2; DNA: TGTGCCAGCAGCGTAGAAACTAGCGGGAGGGGCGAGCAGTACTTC; CDR3: CASSVETSGRGEQYF